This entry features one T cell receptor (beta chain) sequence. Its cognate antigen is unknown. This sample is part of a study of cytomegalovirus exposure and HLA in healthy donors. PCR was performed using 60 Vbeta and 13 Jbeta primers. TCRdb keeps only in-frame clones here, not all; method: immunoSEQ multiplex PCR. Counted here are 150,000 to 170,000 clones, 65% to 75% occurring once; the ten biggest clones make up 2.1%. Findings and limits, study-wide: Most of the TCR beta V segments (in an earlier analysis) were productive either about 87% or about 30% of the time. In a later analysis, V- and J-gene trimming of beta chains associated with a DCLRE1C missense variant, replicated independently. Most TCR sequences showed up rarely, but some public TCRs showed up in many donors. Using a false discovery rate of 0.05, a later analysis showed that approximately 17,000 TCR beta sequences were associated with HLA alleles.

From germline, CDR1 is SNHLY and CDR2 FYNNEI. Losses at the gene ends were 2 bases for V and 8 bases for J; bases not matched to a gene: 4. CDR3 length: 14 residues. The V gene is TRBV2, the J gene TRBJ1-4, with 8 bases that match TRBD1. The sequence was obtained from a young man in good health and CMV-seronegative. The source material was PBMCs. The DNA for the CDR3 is TGTGCCAGCAGTGAAAGGACAGGGTACGAAAAACTGTTTTTT. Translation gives CASSERTGYEKLFF.